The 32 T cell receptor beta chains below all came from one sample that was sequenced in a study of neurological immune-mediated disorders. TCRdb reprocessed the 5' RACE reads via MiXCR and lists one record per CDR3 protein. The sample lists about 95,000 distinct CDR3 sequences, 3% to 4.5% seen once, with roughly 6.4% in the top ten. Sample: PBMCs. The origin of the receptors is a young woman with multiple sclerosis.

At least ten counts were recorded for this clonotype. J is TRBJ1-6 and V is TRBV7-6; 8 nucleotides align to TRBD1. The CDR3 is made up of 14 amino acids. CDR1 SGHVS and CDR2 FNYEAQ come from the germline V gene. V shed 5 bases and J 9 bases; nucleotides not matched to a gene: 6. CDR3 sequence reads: CASSPTGARSPLHF. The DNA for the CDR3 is TGTGCCAGCAGCCCGACAGGGGCGCGTTCACCCCTCCACTTT.

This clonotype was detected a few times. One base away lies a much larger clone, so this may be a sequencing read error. The CDR3 spells CSDRGLVGTEAFF. The CDR3 region has the DNA TGCAGTGATAGGGGGTTGGTGGGGACTGAAGCTTTCTTT. This sequence joins TRBV20-1 and TRBJ1-1; D perhaps matches TRBD1 (6 bases). The CDR3 spans 13 residues. V lost 7 bases and J lost 5, with 17 bases in between. Per the germline V gene, CDR1 is DFQATT and CDR2 is SNEGSKA (reference sequence).

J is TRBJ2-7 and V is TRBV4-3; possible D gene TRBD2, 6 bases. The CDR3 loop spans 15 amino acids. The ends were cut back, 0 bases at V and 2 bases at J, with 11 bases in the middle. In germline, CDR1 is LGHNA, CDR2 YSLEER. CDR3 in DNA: TGCGCCAGCAGCCAAGAAAGGGGACTGCCCTACGAGCAGTACTTC. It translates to CASSQERGLPYEQYF.

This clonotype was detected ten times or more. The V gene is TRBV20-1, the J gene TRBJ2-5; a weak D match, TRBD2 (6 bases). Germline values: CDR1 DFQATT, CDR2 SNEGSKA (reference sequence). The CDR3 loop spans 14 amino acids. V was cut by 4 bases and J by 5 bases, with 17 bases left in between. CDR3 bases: TGCAGTGCTACTCCGGGACTCAGCGACGAGACCCAGTACTTC. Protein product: CSATPGLSDETQYF.

This chain's CDR3 is CRGTGRLATNEKLFF. The CDR3 bases are TGCAGGGGGACAGGGAGACTTGCAACTAATGAAAAACTGTTTTTT. The chain combines TRBV20-1 with TRBJ1-4; TRBD1 matches 9 bases. From germline, CDR1 is DFQATT and CDR2 SNEGSKA (reference sequence). The CDR3 runs to 15 residues.

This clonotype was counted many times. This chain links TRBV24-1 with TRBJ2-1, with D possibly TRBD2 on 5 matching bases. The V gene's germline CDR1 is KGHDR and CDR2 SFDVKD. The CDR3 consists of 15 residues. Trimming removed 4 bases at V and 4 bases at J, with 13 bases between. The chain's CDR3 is CATSDTSRGYNEQFF. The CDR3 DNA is TGTGCCACCAGTGACACCTCTCGGGGTTACAATGAGCAGTTCTTC.

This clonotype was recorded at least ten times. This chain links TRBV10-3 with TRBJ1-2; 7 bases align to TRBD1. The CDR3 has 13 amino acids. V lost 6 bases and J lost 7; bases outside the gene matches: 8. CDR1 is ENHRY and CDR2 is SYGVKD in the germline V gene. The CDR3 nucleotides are TGTGCCATCAGGGGTGACAGGGTTTCTGGCTACACCTTC. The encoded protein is CAIRGDRVSGYTF.

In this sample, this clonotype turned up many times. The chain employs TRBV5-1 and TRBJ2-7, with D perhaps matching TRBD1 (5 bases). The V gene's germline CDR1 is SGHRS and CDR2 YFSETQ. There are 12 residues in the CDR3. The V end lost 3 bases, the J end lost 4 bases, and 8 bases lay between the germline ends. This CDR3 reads CASSSQAYEQYF. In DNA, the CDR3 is TGCGCCAGCAGCTCACAGGCATACGAGCAGTACTTC.

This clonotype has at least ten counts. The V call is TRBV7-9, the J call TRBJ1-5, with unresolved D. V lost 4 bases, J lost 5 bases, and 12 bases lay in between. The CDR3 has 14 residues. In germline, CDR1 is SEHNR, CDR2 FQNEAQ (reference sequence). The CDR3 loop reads CASSSRAGDQPQHF. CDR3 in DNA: TGTGCCAGCAGCTCAAGGGCAGGAGATCAGCCCCAGCATTTT.

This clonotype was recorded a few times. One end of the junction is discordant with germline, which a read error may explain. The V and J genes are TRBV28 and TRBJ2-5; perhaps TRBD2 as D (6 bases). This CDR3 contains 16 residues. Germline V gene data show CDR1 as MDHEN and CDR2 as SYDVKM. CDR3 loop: CASRESGARAQENQYF. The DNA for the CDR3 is TGTGCCAGCAGGGAATCGGGAGCCAGGGCACAAGAGAACCAGTACTTC.

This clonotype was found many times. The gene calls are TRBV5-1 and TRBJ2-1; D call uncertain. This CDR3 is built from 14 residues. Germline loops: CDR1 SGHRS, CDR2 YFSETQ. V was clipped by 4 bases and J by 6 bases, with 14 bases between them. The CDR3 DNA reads TGCGCCAGCAGCCGAGCCGACGCAAGCAATGAGCAGTTCTTC. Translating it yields CASSRADASNEQFF.

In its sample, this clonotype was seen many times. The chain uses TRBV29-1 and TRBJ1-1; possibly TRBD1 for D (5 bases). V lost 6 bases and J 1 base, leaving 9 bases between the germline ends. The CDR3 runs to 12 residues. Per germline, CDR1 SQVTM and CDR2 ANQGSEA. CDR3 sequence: CSVPDKNTEAFF. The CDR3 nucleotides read TGCAGCGTCCCGGACAAGAACACTGAAGCTTTCTTT.

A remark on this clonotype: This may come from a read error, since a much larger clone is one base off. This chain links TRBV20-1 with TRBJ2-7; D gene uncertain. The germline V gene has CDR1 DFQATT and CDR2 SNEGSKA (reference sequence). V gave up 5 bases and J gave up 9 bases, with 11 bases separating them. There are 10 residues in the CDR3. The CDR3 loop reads CSAEFPGQYF. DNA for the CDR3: TGCAGTGCTGAATTCCCGGGGCAGTACTTC.

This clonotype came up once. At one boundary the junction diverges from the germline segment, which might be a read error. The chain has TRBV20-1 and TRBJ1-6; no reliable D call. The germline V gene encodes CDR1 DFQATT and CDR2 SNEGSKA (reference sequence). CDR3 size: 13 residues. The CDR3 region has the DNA TGCAGTGCTAATGGGGTAGAGGTTGCACCCCTCAACTTT. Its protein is CSANGVEVAPLNF.

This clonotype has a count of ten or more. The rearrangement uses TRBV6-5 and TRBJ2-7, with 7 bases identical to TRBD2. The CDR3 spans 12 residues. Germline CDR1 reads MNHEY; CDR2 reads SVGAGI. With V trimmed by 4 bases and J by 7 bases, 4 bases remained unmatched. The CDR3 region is CASSSREGEQYF. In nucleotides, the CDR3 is TGTGCCAGCAGTTCCAGGGAGGGGGAGCAGTACTTC.

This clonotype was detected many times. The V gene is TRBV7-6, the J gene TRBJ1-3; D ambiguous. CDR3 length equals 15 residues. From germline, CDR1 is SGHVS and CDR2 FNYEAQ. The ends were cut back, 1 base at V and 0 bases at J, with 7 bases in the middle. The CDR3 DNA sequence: TGTGCCAGCAGCTTAGGTGGCTACTCTGGAAACACCATATATTTT. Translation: CASSLGGYSGNTIYF.

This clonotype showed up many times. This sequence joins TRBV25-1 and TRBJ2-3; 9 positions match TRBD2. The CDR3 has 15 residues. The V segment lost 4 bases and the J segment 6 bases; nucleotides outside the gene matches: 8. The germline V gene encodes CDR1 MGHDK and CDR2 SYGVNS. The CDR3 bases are TGTGCCAGCAGTGCTCGAACCGGGACTAGCGATACGCAGTATTTT. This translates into CASSARTGTSDTQYF.

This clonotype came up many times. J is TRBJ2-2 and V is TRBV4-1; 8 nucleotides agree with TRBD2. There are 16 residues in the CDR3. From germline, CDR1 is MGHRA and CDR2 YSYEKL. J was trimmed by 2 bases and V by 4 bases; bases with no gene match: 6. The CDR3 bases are TGCGCCAGCAGCCGAAGCGGGGGCGCTAACACCGGGGAGCTGTTTTTT. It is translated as CASSRSGGANTGELFF.

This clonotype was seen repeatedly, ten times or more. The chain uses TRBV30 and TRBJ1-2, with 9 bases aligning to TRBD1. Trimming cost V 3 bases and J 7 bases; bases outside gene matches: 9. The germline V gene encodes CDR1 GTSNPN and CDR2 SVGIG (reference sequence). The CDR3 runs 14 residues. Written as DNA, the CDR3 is TGTGCCTGGAGCCTTCCGGGACAGGGACTTGGCTACACCTTC. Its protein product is CAWSLPGQGLGYTF.

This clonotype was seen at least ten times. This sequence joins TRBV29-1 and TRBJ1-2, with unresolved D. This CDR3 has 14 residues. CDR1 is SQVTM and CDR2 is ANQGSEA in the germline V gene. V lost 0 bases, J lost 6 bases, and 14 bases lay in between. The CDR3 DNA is TGCAGCGTTGAAGATTCAGTGCTTACGGATGGCTACACCTTC. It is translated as CSVEDSVLTDGYTF.

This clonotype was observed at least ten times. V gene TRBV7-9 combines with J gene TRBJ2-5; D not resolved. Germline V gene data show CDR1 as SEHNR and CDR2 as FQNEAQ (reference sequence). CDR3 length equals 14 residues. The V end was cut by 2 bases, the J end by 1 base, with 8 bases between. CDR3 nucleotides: TGTGCCAGCAGCTTACTCCGGGTCCAAGAGACCCAGTACTTC. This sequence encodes CASSLLRVQETQYF.

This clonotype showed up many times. CDR3 nucleotide sequence: TGTGCCAGCAGCTTAGGGGGACAGGTCTCCTACAATGAGCAGTTCTTC. This encodes CASSLGGQVSYNEQFF. The chain recombines TRBV7-8 with TRBJ2-1; 8 bases match TRBD1. This CDR3 has 16 residues. V was pared by 1 base and J by 0 bases, with 2 bases of the junction left unmatched. Germline CDR1 reads SGHVS; CDR2 reads FQNEAQ.

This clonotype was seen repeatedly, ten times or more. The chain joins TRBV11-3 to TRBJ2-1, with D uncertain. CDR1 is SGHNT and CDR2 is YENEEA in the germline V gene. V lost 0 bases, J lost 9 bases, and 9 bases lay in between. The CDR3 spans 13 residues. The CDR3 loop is CASSLDYPSEQFF. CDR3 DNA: TGTGCCAGCAGCTTAGATTATCCGAGTGAGCAGTTCTTC.

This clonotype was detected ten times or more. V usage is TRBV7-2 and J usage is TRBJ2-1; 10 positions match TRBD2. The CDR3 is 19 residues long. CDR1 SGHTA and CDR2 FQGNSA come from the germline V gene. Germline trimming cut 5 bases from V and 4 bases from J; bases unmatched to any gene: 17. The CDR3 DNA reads TGTGCCAGCAGCAGTACCCCGGGGGTTAGCGGGGGGTTATACAATGAGCAGTTCTTC. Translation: CASSSTPGVSGGLYNEQFF. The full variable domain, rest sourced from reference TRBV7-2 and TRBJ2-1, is GAGVSQSPSNKVTEKGKDVELRCDPISGHTALYWYRQSLGQGLEFLIYFQGNSAPDKSGLPSDRFSAERTGGSVSTLTIQRTQQEDSAVYLCASSSTPGVSGGLYNEQFFGPGTRLTVL.

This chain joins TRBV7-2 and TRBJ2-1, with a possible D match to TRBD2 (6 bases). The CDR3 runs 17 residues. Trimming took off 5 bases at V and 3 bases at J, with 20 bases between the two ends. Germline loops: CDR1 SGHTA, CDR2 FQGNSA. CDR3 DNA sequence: TGTGCCAGCAGCCAAGGGCGGGGCTACACCTACTACAATGAGCAGTTCTTC. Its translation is CASSQGRGYTYYNEQFF.

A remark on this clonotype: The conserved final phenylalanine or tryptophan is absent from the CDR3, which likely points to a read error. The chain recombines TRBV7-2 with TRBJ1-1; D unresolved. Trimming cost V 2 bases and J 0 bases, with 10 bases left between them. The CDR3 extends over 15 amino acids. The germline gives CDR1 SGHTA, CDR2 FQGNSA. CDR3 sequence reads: CASSLSGGLNTEAFN. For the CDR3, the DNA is TGTGCCAGCAGCTTAAGCGGAGGGTTGAACACTGAAGCTTTCAAT.

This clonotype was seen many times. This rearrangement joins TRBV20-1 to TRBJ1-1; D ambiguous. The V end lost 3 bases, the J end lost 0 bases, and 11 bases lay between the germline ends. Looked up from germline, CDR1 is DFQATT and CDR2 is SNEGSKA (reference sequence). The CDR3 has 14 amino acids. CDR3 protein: CSARLPGVNTEAFF. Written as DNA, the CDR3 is TGCAGTGCTAGGCTCCCCGGAGTGAACACTGAAGCTTTCTTT.

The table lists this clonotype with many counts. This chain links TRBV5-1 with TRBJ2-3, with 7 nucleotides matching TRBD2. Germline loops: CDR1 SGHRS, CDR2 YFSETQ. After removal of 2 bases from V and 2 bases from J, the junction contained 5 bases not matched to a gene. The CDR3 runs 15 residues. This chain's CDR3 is CASSFLAANTDTQYF. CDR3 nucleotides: TGCGCCAGCAGCTTTCTAGCGGCCAACACAGATACGCAGTATTTT.

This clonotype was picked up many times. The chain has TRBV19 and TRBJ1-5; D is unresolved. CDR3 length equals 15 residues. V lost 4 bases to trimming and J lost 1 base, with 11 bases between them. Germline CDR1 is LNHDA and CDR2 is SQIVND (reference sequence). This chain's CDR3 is CASSRAGGSNQPQHF. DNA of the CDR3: TGTGCCAGTAGTAGGGCAGGAGGGAGCAATCAGCCCCAGCATTTT.

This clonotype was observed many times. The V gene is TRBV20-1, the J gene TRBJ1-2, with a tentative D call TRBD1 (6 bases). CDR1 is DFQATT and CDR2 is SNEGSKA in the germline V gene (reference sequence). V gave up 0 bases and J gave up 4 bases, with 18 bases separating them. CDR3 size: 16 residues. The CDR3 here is CSARDQARGLGYGYTF. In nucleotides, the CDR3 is TGCAGTGCTAGAGATCAGGCCCGGGGGCTCGGCTATGGCTACACCTTC.

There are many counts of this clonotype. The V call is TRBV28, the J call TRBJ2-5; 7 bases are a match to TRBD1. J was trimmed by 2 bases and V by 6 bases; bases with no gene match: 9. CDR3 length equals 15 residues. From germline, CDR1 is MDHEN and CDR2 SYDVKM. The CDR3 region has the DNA TGTGCCAGCAGCGAAAACCGGGACAGTCAAGAGACCCAGTACTTC. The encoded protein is CASSENRDSQETQYF.

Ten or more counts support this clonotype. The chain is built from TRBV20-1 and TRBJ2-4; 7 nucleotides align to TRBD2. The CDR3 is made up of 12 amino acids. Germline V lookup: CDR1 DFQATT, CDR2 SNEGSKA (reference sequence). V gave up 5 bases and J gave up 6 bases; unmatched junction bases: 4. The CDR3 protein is CSAPTGGNIQYF. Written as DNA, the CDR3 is TGCAGTGCTCCGACGGGGGGAAACATTCAGTACTTC.